The 5 T cell receptor beta chains in this list originate from one sample, sequenced in a study of chemoradiotherapy in HPV16-positive cancers. This table comes from immunoSEQ multiplex PCR, and its TCRdb copy is limited to in-frame clones, with some not included. The sample contains about 32,000 clones, around 89% of which appear only once. The sequenced sample was blood, obtained from a patient who underwent chemoradiotherapy. The source of these receptors is a human donor with HPV-associated anogenital cancer.

The rearrangement uses TRBV6-1 and TRBJ2-7; D not resolved. V was shortened by 8 bases and J by 2 bases, with 7 bases between the two germline ends. Germline lookup yields CDR1 MNHNS and CDR2 SASEGT. This CDR3 is 11 amino acids long. CDR3 sequence: CASRQTYEQYF. Written as DNA, the CDR3 is TGTGCCAGCCGTCAGACCTACGAGCAGTACTTC.

As DNA, the CDR3 is TGCGCCAGCAAAGACCGTCCCAAGGTGGAGCAGTACTTC. Translated: CASKDRPKVEQYF. The J gene is TRBJ2-7, the V gene TRBV5-1; D ambiguous. V was clipped by 6 bases and J by 7 bases, with 17 bases between them. Germline assignment: CDR1 SGHRS and CDR2 YFSETQ. This CDR3 has 13 amino acids.

The rearrangement uses TRBV28 and TRBJ2-1, with D hard to call. Trimming took off 6 bases at V and 5 bases at J, with 5 bases between the two ends. Germline V gene data show CDR1 as MDHEN and CDR2 as SYDVKM. This CDR3 has 11 residues. The CDR3 sequence: CASRVNNEQFF. The CDR3 region has the DNA TGTGCCAGCAGGGTGAACAATGAGCAGTTCTTC. The full variable domain, completed using reference TRBV28 and TRBJ2-1, is DVKVTQSSRYLVKRTGEKVFLECVQDMDHENMFWYRQDPGLGLRLIYFSYDVKMKEKGDIPEGYSVSREKKERFSLILESASTNQTSMYLCASRVNNEQFFGPGTRLTVL.

The J gene is TRBJ1-5, the V gene TRBV28, with D perhaps TRBD1 (5 bases). Germline CDR1 MDHEN, CDR2 SYDVKM. The CDR3 contains 19 residues. Trimming shortened V by 1 base and J by 2 bases, and 21 bases separated the two germline ends. As DNA, the CDR3 is TGTGCCAGCAGTTTATCCGCAGGGATGAAACTCAACGGCAATCAGCCCCAGCATTTT. Protein: CASSLSAGMKLNGNQPQHF.

The rearrangement joins TRBV14 to TRBJ2-7; the D gene is possibly TRBD1 (6 bases). V was trimmed by 4 bases and J by 4 bases, leaving 20 bases between them. This CDR3 contains 16 residues. Germline lookup yields CDR1 SGHDN and CDR2 FVKESK. In nucleotides, the CDR3 is TGTGCCAGCAGCCCTAGGGATGGGCAGGGGATATACGAGCAGTACTTC. Translation gives CASSPRDGQGIYEQYF. Full variable domain (remainder filled in from reference TRBV14 and TRBJ2-7): EAGVTQFPSHSVIEKGQTVTLRCDPISGHDNLYWYRRVMGKEIKFLLHFVKESKQDESGMPNNRFLAERTGGTYSTLKVQPAELEDSGVYFCASSPRDGQGIYEQYFGPGTRLTVT.